These 25 T cell receptor beta chains were all obtained from the same sample, sequenced in a study of blood T cell repertoires in COVID-19. Assay: immunoSEQ multiplex PCR; the TCRdb copy retains only in-frame clones and omits some. The table has 55,000 to 65,000 clones, about 91% seen once. Sequenced material: peripheral blood. Receptor source: a man aged 55 to 69 with acute or convalescent COVID-19.

V gene TRBV5-1 combines with J gene TRBJ2-7; 10 nucleotides match TRBD1. This CDR3 is 16 amino acids long. The V segment lost 2 bases and the J segment 2 bases; nucleotides outside the gene matches: 7. Germline V lookup: CDR1 SGHRS, CDR2 YFSETQ. The CDR3 sequence is CASSLVTGGWTYEQYF. The CDR3 region has the DNA TGCGCCAGCAGCTTAGTGACAGGGGGCTGGACCTACGAGCAGTACTTC.

This sequence joins TRBV2 and TRBJ1-4, with a weak D call TRBD1 (6 bases). Germline V CDR1 and CDR2: SNHLY, FYNNEI. Trimming took off 4 bases at V and 7 bases at J, with 10 bases between the two ends. The CDR3 sequence is 13 residues long. The CDR3 DNA follows: TGTGCCAGCAGTGTGGGCAGGGGTGAAAAACTGTTTTTT. It encodes CASSVGRGEKLFF.

J is TRBJ2-3 and V is TRBV7-3, with TRBD2 as a possible D gene (6 bases). Trimming shortened V by 2 bases and J by 4 bases, and 10 bases separated the two germline ends. Germline-derived CDR1 and CDR2 are SGHTA and FQGTGA. This CDR3 contains 14 residues. DNA for the CDR3: TGTGCCAGCAGCTTACTTAGCGGCGCAGATACGCAGTATTTT. It is translated as CASSLLSGADTQYF.

The gene calls are TRBV2 and TRBJ2-3; D gene ambiguous. With 4 bases removed from V and 5 bases from J, the gap between germline ends came to 7 bases. CDR1 and CDR2 (germline): SNHLY, FYNNEI. The CDR3 runs 12 residues. The CDR3 nucleotides are TGTGCCAGCAGTGTTCGGAGAGATACGCAGTATTTT. Its translation is CASSVRRDTQYF.

The chain carries TRBV11-2 and TRBJ1-1, with D perhaps TRBD1 (5 bases). The V end was cut by 1 base, the J end by 2 bases, with 11 bases between. CDR1 is SGHAT and CDR2 is FQNNGV in the germline V gene. The CDR3 length is 15 residues. The CDR3 DNA reads as TGTGCCAGCAGCTTAGCGCGGGGGGGAAACACTGAAGCTTTCTTT. This encodes CASSLARGGNTEAFF.

The genes are TRBV24-1 and TRBJ1-2; D is ambiguous. This CDR3 has 14 amino acids. V gave up 3 bases and J gave up 4 bases, with 11 bases separating them. Germline V gene sequence: CDR1 KGHDR, CDR2 SFDVKD. The CDR3 loop is CATSDQERSYGYTF. CDR3 DNA: TGTGCCACCAGTGATCAGGAACGCAGCTATGGCTACACCTTC.

J is TRBJ2-2 and V is TRBV6-6; 9 bases line up with TRBD2. Looked up from germline, CDR1 is MNHNY and CDR2 is SVGAGI (reference sequence). The CDR3 spans 15 residues. With V trimmed by 3 bases and J by 5 bases, 4 bases remained unmatched. CDR3: CASSYWTSDTGELFF. The DNA for the CDR3 is TGTGCCAGCAGTTATTGGACTAGCGATACCGGGGAGCTGTTTTTT.

CDR3 sequence: CASSLTRGSGELFF. CDR3 sequence (DNA): TGTGCCAGCAGCTTAACCCGGGGGTCCGGGGAGCTGTTTTTT. This chain joins TRBV7-2 and TRBJ2-2; D possibly corresponds to TRBD2 (6 bases). Germline values: CDR1 SGHTA, CDR2 FQGNSA. CDR3 length: 14 residues. V was pared by 2 bases and J by 6 bases, with 10 bases between. Variable domain in full (rest from reference TRBV7-2 and TRBJ2-2): GAGVSQSPSNKVTEKGKDVELRCDPISGHTALYWYRQSLGQGLEFLIYFQGNSAPDKSGLPSDRFSAERTGGSVSTLTIQRTQQEDSAVYLCASSLTRGSGELFFGEGSRLTVL.

J is TRBJ1-6 and V is TRBV30, with D possibly being TRBD1 (5 bases). V lost 1 base to trimming and J lost 8 bases, with 9 bases between them. The CDR3 extends over 13 amino acids. The germline gives CDR1 GTSNPN, CDR2 SVGIG (reference sequence). In nucleotides, the CDR3 is TGTGCCTGGAGTGGGGGCGGGGATTCACCCCTCCACTTT. The encoded protein is CAWSGGGDSPLHF.

The chain joins TRBV3-1 (or the pseudogene TRBV3-2) to TRBJ1-2; unclear D gene. The CDR3 runs 14 residues. V was shortened by 2 bases and J by 7 bases, with 14 bases between the two germline ends. Looked up from germline, CDR1 is LGHDT and CDR2 is YNNKEL (reference sequence). DNA of the CDR3: TGTGCCAGCAGCCAATCAAGACCCGGGGTTGGCTACACCTTC. It specifies CASSQSRPGVGYTF.

The chain carries TRBV6-1 and TRBJ1-2; D perhaps matches TRBD1 (6 bases). With 1 base removed from V and 5 bases from J, the gap between germline ends came to 11 bases. CDR1 is MNHNS, CDR2 SASEGT, per germline. The CDR3 length is 14 residues. CDR3 region: CASSEERQGYGYTF. In nucleotides, the CDR3 is TGTGCCAGCAGTGAAGAACGCCAGGGGTATGGCTACACCTTC.

The chain couples TRBV28 to TRBJ2-7, with TRBD1 matching over 9 bases. CDR1 is MDHEN, CDR2 SYDVKM, per germline. V lost 6 bases and J lost 5; bases outside the gene matches: 8. The CDR3 is 14 residues long. The CDR3 sequence is CASSPGTGFDEQYF. Here the CDR3 DNA reads TGTGCCAGCAGCCCCGGGACAGGGTTCGACGAGCAGTACTTC. The variable domain in full, with the rest retrieved from reference TRBV28 and TRBJ2-7, is DVKVTQSSRYLVKRTGEKVFLECVQDMDHENMFWYRQDPGLGLRLIYFSYDVKMKEKGDIPEGYSVSREKKERFSLILESASTNQTSMYLCASSPGTGFDEQYFGPGTRLTVT.

V usage is TRBV9 and J usage is TRBJ1-2; the match to TRBD1 covers 8 bases. The CDR3 covers 12 residues. The V and J ends lost 4 bases and 7 bases, in that order; junction bases with no gene match: 3. Germline V gene sequence: CDR1 SGDLS, CDR2 YYNGEE. CDR3 sequence reads: CASSSTGAGYTF. The CDR3 coding sequence is TGTGCCAGCAGCTCGACAGGGGCTGGCTACACCTTC.

The chain couples TRBV7-9 to TRBJ2-7; D unresolved. The CDR3 sequence is 13 residues long. Germline-derived CDR1 and CDR2 are SEHNR and FQNEAQ (reference sequence). The V end lost 2 bases, the J end lost 2 bases, and 7 bases lay between the germline ends. CDR3: CASSLTGTYEQYF. The CDR3 nucleotides are TGTGCCAGCAGCTTAACCGGTACCTACGAGCAGTACTTC.

V usage is TRBV27 and J usage is TRBJ2-1, with D hard to call. This CDR3 has 15 amino acids. V gave up 2 bases and J gave up 7 bases, with 15 bases separating them. From germline, CDR1 is MNHEY and CDR2 SMNVEV (reference sequence). CDR3 sequence reads: CASSLNLRLVNEQFF. The CDR3 coding sequence is TGTGCCAGCAGTTTAAATCTAAGATTGGTTAATGAGCAGTTCTTC.

The chain links TRBV15 to TRBJ2-3; 14 nucleotides line up with TRBD2. The CDR3 sequence is 18 residues long. The germline CDR1 and CDR2 sequences are LNHNV and YYDKDF (reference sequence). With 0 bases clipped from V and 4 bases from J, the junction kept 6 bases outside the gene matches. Written as DNA, the CDR3 is TGTGCCACCAGCAGAGATGGGACTAGCGGGAGTGGGGCAGATACGCAGTATTTT. It codes for CATSRDGTSGSGADTQYF.

V gene TRBV7-9 combines with J gene TRBJ2-2, with D perhaps matching TRBD1 (7 bases). The germline CDR1 and CDR2 sequences are SEHNR and FQNEAQ (reference sequence). CDR3 size: 14 residues. The ends were cut back, 4 bases at V and 6 bases at J, with 12 bases in the middle. CDR3 DNA sequence: TGTGCCAGCAGCTCGGAGGGGGCGGCCGGGGAGCTGTTTTTT. Protein sequence: CASSSEGAAGELFF.

The chain combines TRBV5-1 with TRBJ2-7; 12 bases are a match to TRBD2. J gave up 4 bases and V 4 bases, and 3 bases lay outside the gene matches. Germline V gives CDR1 SGHRS, CDR2 YFSETQ. There are 14 residues in the CDR3. This chain's CDR3 is CASSVTSGRYEQYF. CDR3 bases: TGCGCCAGCAGCGTAACTAGCGGGAGGTACGAGCAGTACTTC.

The table lists this clone with a few counts. V gene TRBV6-5 combines with J gene TRBJ1-2; no reliable D call. This CDR3 is built from 13 residues. Germline V CDR1 and CDR2: MNHEY, SVGAGI. The V end was cut by 6 bases, the J end by 2 bases, with 10 bases between. Here the CDR3 reads CASSTTVNYGYTF. DNA of the CDR3: TGTGCCAGCAGCACCACAGTGAACTATGGCTACACCTTC.

This sequence joins TRBV24-1 and TRBJ1-3, with no clear D. The CDR3 is 13 residues long. V gave up 5 bases and J gave up 4 bases, with 8 bases separating them. CDR1 and CDR2 from the germline V gene are KGHDR and SFDVKD. The DNA of the CDR3 is TGTGCCACCAGTGCTGCGGGAGGAAACACCATATATTTT. The encoded protein is CATSAAGGNTIYF.

This chain joins TRBV5-4 and TRBJ2-3, with TRBD1 matching over 10 bases. This CDR3 contains 18 residues. The germline CDR1 and CDR2 sequences are SGHNT and YYREEE (reference sequence). Trimming removed 4 bases from V and 1 base from J; junction bases left unmatched: 12. The CDR3 sequence is CASSRPYAGTGGTDTQYF. CDR3 in DNA: TGTGCCAGCAGCCGACCTTACGCCGGGACAGGGGGCACAGATACGCAGTATTTT.

This chain connects TRBV15 to TRBJ1-1; no clear D. Trimming pared 0 bases from V and 7 bases from J, leaving 9 bases between. The CDR3 length is 13 residues. Germline V gene lookup returns CDR1 LNHNV and CDR2 YYDKDF (reference sequence). This CDR3 is CATSRDREGEAFF. As DNA, the CDR3 is TGTGCCACCAGCAGAGATCGGGAGGGTGAAGCTTTCTTT.

The chain recombines TRBV5-1 with TRBJ1-1; tentative D call: TRBD1 (5 bases). Germline assignment: CDR1 SGHRS and CDR2 YFSETQ. V was trimmed by 4 bases and J by 6 bases, leaving 19 bases between them. This CDR3 region has 15 residues. The DNA of the CDR3 is TGCGCCAGCAGCGGGGAAGTTGGCAGGGTAGCTGAAGCTTTCTTT. As protein: CASSGEVGRVAEAFF.

This chain links TRBV28 with TRBJ2-7, with 9 bases lining up with TRBD1. The junction had 13 bases not matched to a gene; V was cut back by 6 bases and J by 1 base. The CDR3 contains 17 residues. Germline V gene lookup returns CDR1 MDHEN and CDR2 SYDVKM. CDR3 nucleotide sequence: TGTGCCAGCAGCAACAACATCTTGGGGACAGGGTCCTACGAGCAGTACTTC. It is translated as CASSNNILGTGSYEQYF.

The rearrangement links TRBV18 to TRBJ1-5; TRBD1 aligns across 11 bases. CDR1 is KGHSH, CDR2 LQKENI, per germline. V dropped 2 bases and J dropped 9; count of bases not matched to a gene: 9. The CDR3 runs 16 residues. The CDR3: CASSPTGTGGKGPQHF. CDR3 in DNA: TGTGCCAGCTCACCAACCGGGACAGGGGGTAAAGGGCCCCAGCATTTT. Full variable domain (rest looked up from reference TRBV18 and TRBJ1-5): NAGVMQNPRHLVRRRGQEARLRCSPMKGHSHVYWYRQLPEEGLKFMVYLQKENIIDESGMPKERFSAEFPKEGPSILRIQQVVRGDSAAYFCASSPTGTGGKGPQHFGDGTRLSIL.